This T cell receptor beta chain was recovered during a study of cytomegalovirus exposure and HLA in healthy donors. After removal of 1 base from V and 10 bases from J, the junction contained 12 bases not matched to a gene. CDR1 and CDR2 from the germline V gene are SEHNR and FQNEAQ (reference sequence). The CDR3 is made up of 16 amino acids. With respect to this clone: The antigen is not known.

General study points: It was approximately 170 TCR beta chains that were listed as cytomegalovirus-associated.

60 Vbeta and 13 Jbeta primers were used in PCR. Assay used: immunoSEQ multiplex PCR; TCRdb lists only in-frame clones, some missing. The sample includes about 57,000 clones, 72% seen only once; the top ten take less than 9.5%. V is TRBV7-9 and J is TRBJ2-1; 8 nucleotides align to TRBD2. The clonotype comes from a woman aged 50 to 60 in good health and CMV-seronegative. Sequenced sample: PBMCs. The DNA for the CDR3 is TGTGCCAGCAGCTTAGGGCTAGCGGGCATCTCCCTCGAGCAGTTCTTC. Protein sequence: CASSLGLAGISLEQFF.